These 27 T cell receptor beta chains share one sample of origin, sequenced in a study of vaccination and CD4 T cells after COVID-19. Sequencing of the DNA from cultured CD4+ T cells was carried out with the Oncomine TCR Beta short-read assay. Cultured CD4+ T cells yielded the extracted genomic DNA. TCRdb reprocessed the PCR reads via MiXCR and lists one record per CDR3 protein. The table has roughly 11,000 distinct CDR3 sequences, 35% to 40% seen once. Regarding treatment: roughly nine-day PBMC culture with coronavirus spike peptide pools or control peptides (ViraFEST assay). The unexposed donor gave CD4+ T cells before the COVID-19 pandemic (2011-2018). The antigens for these receptors are not known. Source material: CD4+ T cells from blood, cultured in vitro. The receptors stem from a human donor in good health.

The chain joins TRBV20-1 to TRBJ2-7; the match to TRBD2 covers 11 bases. Per the germline V gene, CDR1 is DFQATT and CDR2 is SNEGSKA (reference sequence). Losses at the gene ends were 3 bases for V and 2 bases for J; bases not matched to a gene: 3. The CDR3 is made up of 14 amino acids. CDR3 amino acids: CSARVSGRAYEQYF. The CDR3 region has the DNA TGCAGTGCTAGGGTTAGCGGGAGGGCCTACGAGCAGTACTTC.

The rearrangement joins TRBV6-1 to TRBJ2-7; 11 bases align to TRBD2. Trimming at V came to 9 bases and at J to 1 base, leaving 8 bases not matched to a gene. The germline V gene encodes CDR1 MNHNS and CDR2 SASEGT. This CDR3 has 15 residues. CDR3 sequence (DNA): TGTGCCAGTAAGAACGGACTAGCGGGTTCCTACGAGCAGTACTTC. Translated: CASKNGLAGSYEQYF.

A few counts support this clonotype. This sequence joins TRBV2 and TRBJ1-5; D gene unclear. The CDR3 is made up of 13 amino acids. Between the trimmed V and J ends, which lost 7 bases and 6 bases, there was a span of 13 bases. In germline, CDR1 is SNHLY, CDR2 FYNNEI. DNA of the CDR3: TGTGCCAGCATCTATTCTTTCGGTCAGCCCCAGCATTTT. Protein sequence: CASIYSFGQPQHF. Complete variable domain (other parts from reference TRBV2 and TRBJ1-5): EPEVTQTPSHQVTQMGQEVILRCVPISNHLYFYWYRQILGQKVEFLVSFYNNEISEKSEIFDDQFSVERPDGSNFTLKIRSTKLEDSAMYFCASIYSFGQPQHFGDGTRLSIL.

The table lists this clonotype with a few counts. The J gene is TRBJ1-1, the V gene TRBV20-1; weak D call: TRBD1 (6 bases). Looked up from germline, CDR1 is DFQATT and CDR2 is SNEGSKA (reference sequence). CDR3 length: 14 amino acids. The ends were cut back, 5 bases at V and 0 bases at J, with 13 bases in the middle. CDR3 DNA sequence: TGCAGTGCTCCAAAAAGGGGGATGAACACTGAAGCTTTCTTT. Residues: CSAPKRGMNTEAFF.

The V gene is TRBV28, the J gene TRBJ1-1; a possible D gene is TRBD1 (6 bases). The germline V gene has CDR1 MDHEN and CDR2 SYDVKM. Trimming removed 7 bases at V and 7 bases at J, with 25 bases between. The length of the CDR3 is 16 residues. The CDR3 region has the DNA TGTGCCAGCACCAAACCCGGGGCGGGGGGCACCGGTGAAGCTTTCTTT. This codes for CASTKPGAGGTGEAFF.

This clonotype showed up just once. J is TRBJ2-3 and V is TRBV4-3, with a tentative D call TRBD2 (6 bases). The CDR3 extends over 16 amino acids. Trimming cost V 0 bases and J 1 base, with 11 bases left between them. Germline V gene lookup returns CDR1 LGHNA and CDR2 YSLEER. Here the CDR3 DNA reads TGCGCCAGCAGCCAAGATCTAGCTAGCGGCACAGATACGCAGTATTTT. This encodes CASSQDLASGTDTQYF.

This clonotype was counted only a few times. The V call is TRBV28, the J call TRBJ2-3; 7 bases align to TRBD2. With V trimmed by 5 bases and J by 7 bases, 12 bases remained unmatched. There are 15 residues in the CDR3. Germline assignment: CDR1 MDHEN and CDR2 SYDVKM. The CDR3 here is CASSALGSGTYTQYF. CDR3 sequence (DNA): TGTGCCAGCAGTGCCCTTGGAAGCGGGACCTATACGCAGTATTTT.

The chain recombines TRBV28 with TRBJ1-1; a possible D gene is TRBD1 (6 bases). V lost 4 bases and J 1 base, leaving 7 bases between the germline ends. CDR3 size: 13 residues. Germline CDR1 and CDR2: MDHEN and SYDVKM. The chain's CDR3 is CASSSDRNTEAFF. The CDR3 bases are TGTGCCAGCAGTTCGGACAGGAACACTGAAGCTTTCTTT.

The rearrangement links TRBV7-9 to TRBJ2-7; TRBD2 agrees at 10 bases. CDR1 and CDR2 from the germline V gene are SEHNR and FQNEAQ (reference sequence). Trimming at V came to 9 bases and at J to 7 bases, leaving 12 bases not matched to a gene. This CDR3 spans 14 amino acids. CDR3 loop: CASSLLAGVGEQYF. CDR3 DNA: TGTGCCAGTTCCCTTCTAGCGGGAGTGGGGGAGCAGTACTTC.

In this sample, this clonotype turned up once. The genes are TRBV5-1 and TRBJ2-5; 7 nucleotides agree with TRBD1. This CDR3 is built from 13 residues. The V and J ends lost 2 bases and 4 bases, in that order; junction bases with no gene match: 2. CDR1 is SGHRS, CDR2 YFSETQ, per germline. The CDR3, as DNA: TGCGCCAGCAGCTTTAACAGGGGAGAGACCCAGTACTTC. Translated, it gives CASSFNRGETQYF.

The CDR3: CASSSRDRAGEQYF. The CDR3 DNA follows: TGTGCCAGTAGTTCCCGGGACAGGGCTGGGGAGCAGTACTTC. V and J are TRBV19 and TRBJ2-7, with TRBD1 identical over 9 bases. Trimming at V came to 5 bases and at J to 7 bases, leaving 9 bases not matched to a gene. Germline CDR1 and CDR2: LNHDA and SQIVND (reference sequence). The CDR3 spans 14 residues.

The chain links TRBV4-2 to TRBJ2-5, with 10 bases fitting TRBD2. The trim removed 1 base at V and 9 bases at J, leaving 17 bases unmatched. The CDR3 covers 18 residues. CDR1 LGHNA and CDR2 YNFKEQ come from the germline V gene. CDR3 DNA sequence: TGTGCCAGCAGCCAAGGGCCCAGCGGGAGGGTCCAAGGGGGGTCCCAGTACTTC. Translating it yields CASSQGPSGRVQGGSQYF.

This clonotype was picked up a small number of times. The V gene is TRBV7-3, the J gene TRBJ2-6; 7 positions agree with TRBD1. Germline V CDR1 and CDR2: SGHTA, FQGTGA. This CDR3 has 16 residues. Trimming cost V 5 bases and J 0 bases; bases outside gene matches: 4. CDR3 nucleotides: TGTGCCAGCAGCCCGGGACAGCTCTCTGGGGCCAACGTCCTGACTTTC. It specifies CASSPGQLSGANVLTF.

The V gene is TRBV4-2, the J gene TRBJ2-7; maybe TRBD2 (6 bases). The CDR3 loop spans 15 amino acids. The germline V gene has CDR1 LGHNA and CDR2 YNFKEQ. The V gene lost 0 bases and the J gene lost 7 bases, with 16 bases spanning the gap. CDR3 residues: CASSQDFSGVKEQYF. Written as DNA, the CDR3 is TGTGCCAGCAGCCAAGATTTCTCGGGAGTAAAAGAGCAGTACTTC.

This clonotype was observed a handful of times. CDR3 sequence (DNA): TGTGCCAGCAGCGGCCCGGGACAGAAAGAGACCCAGTACTTC. It specifies CASSGPGQKETQYF. V is TRBV5-4 and J is TRBJ2-5, with 7 nucleotides matching TRBD1. The V segment lost 4 bases and the J segment 3 bases; nucleotides outside the gene matches: 6. CDR1 is SGHNT, CDR2 YYREEE, per germline (reference sequence). This CDR3 has 14 amino acids.

V is TRBV20-1 and J is TRBJ2-5; D tentatively fits TRBD1 or TRBD2 (6 bases each). The V and J ends lost 5 bases and 5 bases respectively, with 12 bases between them. Germline V gene lookup returns CDR1 DFQATT and CDR2 SNEGSKA (reference sequence). This CDR3 region has 12 residues. Written as DNA, the CDR3 is TGCAGTGCTCGCCGGGGGCCTGAGACCCAGTACTTC. This sequence encodes CSARRGPETQYF.

The gene calls are TRBV5-4 and TRBJ2-7, with a weak D call TRBD2 (5 bases). V was cut by 1 base and J by 3 bases, with 17 bases left in between. The CDR3 runs to 16 residues. Germline assignment: CDR1 SGHNT and CDR2 YYREEE (reference sequence). CDR3 bases: TGTGCCAGCAGCTTGAGAGCGGCCAGGATCGACTACGAGCAGTACTTC. Its translation is CASSLRAARIDYEQYF. Complete variable domain (other parts from reference TRBV5-4 and TRBJ2-7): ETGVTQSPTHLIKTRGQQVTLRCSSQSGHNTVSWYQQALGQGPQFIFQYYREEENGRGNFPPRFSGLQFPNYSSELNVNALELDDSALYLCASSLRAARIDYEQYFGPGTRLTVT.

This CDR3 reads CSARHWTSSETQYF. CDR3 nucleotide sequence: TGCAGTGCTAGACACTGGACTAGCAGCGAGACCCAGTACTTC. The chain combines TRBV20-1 with TRBJ2-5; 8 nucleotides line up with TRBD2. The CDR3 length is 14 residues. After removal of 2 bases from V and 5 bases from J, the junction contained 7 bases not matched to a gene. CDR1 is DFQATT and CDR2 is SNEGSKA in the germline V gene (reference sequence).

This clonotype was detected only a few times. CDR3 loop: CASSRGGYNTEAFF. Here the CDR3 DNA reads TGTGCCAGCAGTCGGGGGGGGTATAACACTGAAGCTTTCTTT. The chain has TRBV27 and TRBJ1-1, with D possibly matching TRBD1 (5 bases). Trimming shortened V by 5 bases and J by 2 bases, and 12 bases separated the two germline ends. This CDR3 is built from 14 residues. CDR1 and CDR2 from the germline V gene are MNHEY and SMNVEV (reference sequence).

This chain uses TRBV11-2 with TRBJ1-5; no clear D. Germline lookup yields CDR1 SGHAT and CDR2 FQNNGV. The CDR3 is made up of 13 amino acids. Trimming took off 5 bases at V and 7 bases at J, with 12 bases between the two ends. The CDR3 DNA is TGTGCCAGCAGCCGAGGAGATAGACAGCCCCAGCATTTT. As protein: CASSRGDRQPQHF.

The chain employs TRBV27 and TRBJ1-6; 10 bases align to TRBD1. CDR1 is MNHEY and CDR2 is SMNVEV in the germline V gene (reference sequence). The CDR3 runs to 16 residues. Germline trimming cut 6 bases from V and 15 bases from J; bases unmatched to any gene: 17. Here the CDR3 DNA reads TGTGCCAGCAGCCCAGCGATTAGACGGACAGGGGGTCGCCTCCACTTT. Protein product: CASSPAIRRTGGRLHF.

This rearrangement joins TRBV6-5 to TRBJ2-7, with D perhaps matching TRBD1 or TRBD2 (5 bases each). Germline V gene data show CDR1 as MNHEY and CDR2 as SVGAGI. V was pared by 2 bases and J by 7 bases, with 18 bases between. The CDR3 has 15 amino acids. This chain's CDR3 is CASSYRRGELMEQYF. In nucleotides, the CDR3 is TGTGCCAGCAGTTACCGGAGAGGGGAACTCATGGAGCAGTACTTC.

This chain uses TRBV7-6 with TRBJ2-5, with 8 positions matching TRBD1. CDR3 size: 16 residues. With 2 bases clipped from V and 4 bases from J, the junction kept 9 bases outside the gene matches. The germline V gene has CDR1 SGHVS and CDR2 FNYEAQ. CDR3 residues: CASSLSQGASTETQYF. CDR3 in DNA: TGTGCCAGCAGCTTAAGCCAGGGGGCGTCGACAGAGACCCAGTACTTC.

This clonotype has only a few counts. V gene TRBV20-1 combines with J gene TRBJ2-2; TRBD2 matches 14 bases. Germline CDR1 DFQATT, CDR2 SNEGSKA (reference sequence). CDR3 length: 20 amino acids. The V gene end was trimmed by 5 bases and the J gene end by 4 bases; junction bases not matched to a gene: 18. The CDR3 nucleotides read TGCAGTGCTGGCGGGCGGATGGGGGGGACTAGCGGGAGAATCACCGGGGAGCTGTTTTTT. Translated: CSAGGRMGGTSGRITGELFF.

Here the CDR3 reads CASSRSTGQGGWAEAFF. Here the CDR3 DNA reads TGCGCCAGCAGCCGATCAACGGGACAGGGAGGATGGGCTGAAGCTTTCTTT. The V gene is TRBV4-3, the J gene TRBJ1-1; 9 nucleotides match TRBD1. The V gene end was trimmed by 4 bases and the J gene end by 6 bases; junction bases not matched to a gene: 15. Germline CDR1 LGHNA, CDR2 YSLEER. This CDR3 is built from 17 residues.

This clonotype was detected a few times. The chain is built from TRBV12-3 or TRBV12-4 and TRBJ2-7, with 11 bases lining up with TRBD2. The V segment lost 6 bases and the J segment 0 bases; nucleotides outside the gene matches: 1. CDR3 size: 14 residues. CDR3 residues: CASRGLADSYEQYF. The CDR3 DNA reads TGTGCCAGCAGGGGACTAGCGGACTCCTACGAGCAGTACTTC.

The table lists this clonotype with a few counts. J is TRBJ1-3 and V is TRBV10-1; D gene unclear. Trimming removed 4 bases at V and 5 bases at J, with 0 bases between. This CDR3 is built from 10 residues. Per the germline V gene, CDR1 is WNHNN and CDR2 is SYGVQD (reference sequence). CDR3 sequence: CASSGNTIYF. DNA for the CDR3: TGCGCCAGCAGTGGAAACACCATATATTTT.